These 20 T cell receptor beta chains originate from one sample sequenced in a study of blood T cell repertoires in COVID-19 (dated by TCRdb to 2020 to 2022). Libraries were prepared through the immunoSEQ multiplex PCR assay. TCRdb retrieved this table from immuneACCESS and kept in-frame rearrangements only. Not all clones are present; in checked studies, unresolved V genes account for under half, and no reason is known for the remainder. The sample has roughly 180,000 clones on record, about 86% of them singletons. Roughly 8.2% of the sample is in the top ten clones. Input material: peripheral blood. These receptors were collected from a man in his 60s with acute or convalescent COVID-19.

The gene calls are TRBV27 and TRBJ2-1; tentative D call: TRBD2 (6 bases). The germline CDR1 and CDR2 sequences are MNHEY and SMNVEV (reference sequence). Trimming shortened V by 3 bases and J by 9 bases, and 18 bases separated the two germline ends. CDR3 size: 15 residues. The CDR3: CASSFPSGGTSEQFF. CDR3 coding DNA: TGTGCCAGCAGTTTCCCCAGCGGAGGGACCAGTGAGCAGTTCTTC.

The genes are TRBV27 and TRBJ1-2, with a possible D match to TRBD1 (6 bases). The CDR3 extends over 15 amino acids. The V end lost 6 bases, the J end lost 0 bases, and 14 bases lay between the germline ends. Germline V gives CDR1 MNHEY, CDR2 SMNVEV (reference sequence). Here the CDR3 reads CASREGGRTNYGYTF. CDR3 coding DNA: TGTGCCAGCAGAGAAGGGGGACGGACTAACTATGGCTACACCTTC.

J is TRBJ2-1 and V is TRBV6-5; possibly TRBD2 for D (6 bases). The CDR3 sequence is 14 residues long. The germline V gene has CDR1 MNHEY and CDR2 SVGAGI. V was trimmed by 6 bases and J by 5 bases, leaving 14 bases between them. CDR3 residues: CASSPTGLNNEQFF. CDR3 DNA sequence: TGTGCCAGCAGCCCCACGGGACTCAACAATGAGCAGTTCTTC.

This clone occurred once. The gene calls are TRBV19 and TRBJ2-1, with 7 bases that match TRBD1. Germline lookup yields CDR1 LNHDA and CDR2 SQIVND (reference sequence). The J segment lost 3 bases and the V segment lost 4 bases, leaving 6 bases of the junction unmatched. This CDR3 has 15 residues. CDR3 amino acids: CASSRGQSLYNEQFF. CDR3 nucleotide sequence: TGTGCCAGTAGTAGGGGACAGTCCCTCTACAATGAGCAGTTCTTC.

This sequence joins TRBV28 and TRBJ1-5, with D maybe TRBD1 (5 bases). The CDR3 spans 14 residues. Trimming took off 6 bases at V and 7 bases at J, with 16 bases between the two ends. CDR1 and CDR2 (germline): MDHEN, SYDVKM. This chain's CDR3 is CASRPSGDGQPQHF. As DNA, the CDR3 is TGTGCCAGCAGACCCAGCGGGGACGGGCAGCCCCAGCATTTT.

This chain uses TRBV3-1 (or the pseudogene TRBV3-2) with TRBJ2-5, with D possibly matching TRBD1 (5 bases). The V end lost 3 bases, the J end lost 1 base, and 12 bases lay between the germline ends. This CDR3 has 15 residues. CDR1 and CDR2 (germline): LGHDT, YNNKEL (reference sequence). DNA of the CDR3: TGTGCCAGCAGCCATACACAGGCGACCCAAGAGACCCAGTACTTC. Amino acids: CASSHTQATQETQYF.

This chain's CDR3 is CASSSGARGPEKLFF. In DNA form, the CDR3 reads TGTGCCAGCAGTTCCGGGGCCAGGGGGCCTGAAAAACTGTTTTTT. This chain links TRBV7-9 with TRBJ1-4; 8 bases match TRBD1. Germline V gene lookup returns CDR1 SEHNR and CDR2 FQNEAQ (reference sequence). The ends lost 6 bases at V and 7 bases at J; junction bases unmatched: 10. The CDR3 spans 15 residues.

The J gene is TRBJ2-7, the V gene TRBV18, with unresolved D. Germline CDR1 reads KGHSH; CDR2 reads LQKENI. The V gene lost 6 bases and the J gene lost 2 bases, with 8 bases spanning the gap. The CDR3 extends over 12 amino acids. The CDR3, as DNA: TGTGCCAGCTCTCAAATCACCTACGAGCAGTACTTC. This codes for CASSQITYEQYF.

The V and J genes are TRBV28 and TRBJ2-7; tentative D call: TRBD1 (6 bases). In germline, CDR1 is MDHEN, CDR2 SYDVKM. The CDR3 extends over 12 amino acids. Trimming shortened V by 7 bases and J by 5 bases, and 12 bases separated the two germline ends. The chain's CDR3 is CASTTSGDEQYF. Here the CDR3 DNA reads TGTGCCAGCACCACTTCAGGGGACGAGCAGTACTTC.

This chain connects TRBV21-1 to TRBJ1-2; the table calls TRBD1, which could not be checked here. TRBV21-1 is a pseudogene segment. The CDR3 has 14 amino acids. CDR3 bases: TGTGCCAGCGTCTCGCGACAGACGGTTTATGGCTACACCTTC. This gives the protein CASVSRQTVYGYTF.

The rearrangement uses TRBV13 and TRBJ2-1; D perhaps matches TRBD2 (5 bases). This CDR3 is built from 17 residues. With 4 bases removed from V and 4 bases from J, the gap between germline ends came to 20 bases. Germline CDR1 and CDR2: PRHDT and FYEKMQ (reference sequence). The CDR3 DNA is TGTGCCAGCAGCTCCTCCGAAGGTTTCGGGGATTACAATGAGCAGTTCTTC. Protein product: CASSSSEGFGDYNEQFF.

This chain uses TRBV30 with TRBJ2-7, with D unresolved. Deletions cut 2 bases from V and 2 bases from J, with 7 bases between. The CDR3 runs 12 residues. CDR1 and CDR2 from the germline V gene are GTSNPN and SVGIG (reference sequence). CDR3 region: CAWSSLPYEQYF. The CDR3 DNA is TGTGCCTGGAGTTCCCTCCCCTACGAGCAGTACTTC. The entire variable domain, with the rest obtained from reference TRBV30 and TRBJ2-7, is as follows: SQTIHQWPATLVQPVGSPLSLECTVEGTSNPNLYWYRQAAGRGLQLLFYSVGIGQISSEVPQNLSASRPQDRQFILSSKKLLLSDSGFYLCAWSSLPYEQYFGPGTRLTVT.

The chain carries TRBV24-1 and TRBJ2-2; D may be TRBD1 (6 bases). Trimming took off 9 bases at V and 4 bases at J, with 8 bases between the two ends. CDR3 length: 12 amino acids. Germline CDR1 KGHDR, CDR2 SFDVKD. The CDR3 loop is CATGDITGELFF. CDR3 DNA sequence: TGTGCCACCGGGGACATCACCGGGGAGCTGTTTTTT.

This clone was detected once. V is TRBV3-1 (or the pseudogene TRBV3-2) and J is TRBJ2-5; 9 bases align to TRBD2. The germline V gene has CDR1 LGHDT and CDR2 YNNKEL (reference sequence). The CDR3 contains 15 residues. V lost 5 bases to trimming and J lost 2 bases; unmatched junction nucleotides: 6. Here the CDR3 reads CASSSGSGGQETQYF. The CDR3 DNA reads TGTGCCAGCAGCTCTGGTAGCGGGGGACAAGAGACCCAGTACTTC.

The chain uses TRBV12-3 or TRBV12-4 and TRBJ1-5; D is ambiguous. The length of the CDR3 is 13 residues. V lost 3 bases, J lost 3 bases, and 6 bases lay in between. CDR3 nucleotide sequence: TGTGCCAGCAGTTTGAGGGACAATCAGCCCCAGCATTTT. Protein: CASSLRDNQPQHF.

The gene calls are TRBV5-1 and TRBJ2-1, with 9 bases lining up with TRBD2. V trimming: 0 bases; J trimming: 4 bases; junction bases outside the gene matches: 5. Germline CDR1 and CDR2: SGHRS and YFSETQ. The CDR3 covers 16 residues. The CDR3 nucleotides are TGCGCCAGCAGCTTGGACCCTAGCGGGACGTACAATGAGCAGTTCTTC. Its protein is CASSLDPSGTYNEQFF.

The V gene is TRBV12-5, the J gene TRBJ1-2; D not certain. Germline lookup yields CDR1 LGHNT and CDR2 FRNRAP. The CDR3 runs to 14 residues. Trimming removed 5 bases at V and 6 bases at J, with 16 bases between. CDR3 nucleotides: TGTGCTAGTGGTCGCGGGGAGGGAATCGATGGCTACACCTTC. It translates to CASGRGEGIDGYTF.

The chain carries TRBV7-9 and TRBJ1-2; no reliable D call. Germline assignment: CDR1 SEHNR and CDR2 FQNEAQ (reference sequence). The CDR3 is made up of 17 amino acids. V was cut by 1 base and J by 4 bases, with 19 bases left in between. This CDR3 reads CASSLVATDGLLYGYTF. CDR3 sequence (DNA): TGTGCCAGCAGCTTAGTCGCCACCGATGGACTTCTCTATGGCTACACCTTC.

This chain uses TRBV7-8 with TRBJ1-4, with D unresolved. Deletions cut 4 bases from V and 3 bases from J, with 12 bases between. The CDR3 has 15 amino acids. Per germline, CDR1 SGHVS and CDR2 FQNEAQ. The CDR3 sequence: CASSYRRLANEKLFF. Here the CDR3 DNA reads TGTGCCAGCAGCTACCGACGGCTAGCTAATGAAAAACTGTTTTTT.

V is TRBV10-2 and J is TRBJ1-1; D perhaps matches TRBD1 (5 bases). Germline V gene sequence: CDR1 WSHSY, CDR2 SAAADI. The CDR3 spans 15 residues. The V end was cut by 7 bases, the J end by 4 bases, with 19 bases between. The CDR3 spells CASTRPSGSGTEAFF. CDR3 nucleotide sequence: TGCGCCAGCACCCGCCCCTCAGGGTCGGGCACTGAAGCTTTCTTT.